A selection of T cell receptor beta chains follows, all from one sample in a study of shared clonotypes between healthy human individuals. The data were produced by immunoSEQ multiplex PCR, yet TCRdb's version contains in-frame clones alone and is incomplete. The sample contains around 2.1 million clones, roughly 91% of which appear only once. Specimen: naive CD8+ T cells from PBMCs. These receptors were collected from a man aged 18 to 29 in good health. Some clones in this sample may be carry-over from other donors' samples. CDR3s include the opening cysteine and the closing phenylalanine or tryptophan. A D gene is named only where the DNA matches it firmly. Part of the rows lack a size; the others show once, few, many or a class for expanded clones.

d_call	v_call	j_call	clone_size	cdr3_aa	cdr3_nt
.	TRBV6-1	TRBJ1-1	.	CASSEALRGEAFF	TGTGCCAGCAGTGAAGCTCTTAGGGGTGAAGCTTTCTTT
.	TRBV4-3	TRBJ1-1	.	CASSQGATLEAFF	TGCGCCAGCAGCCAAGGTGCGACACTTGAAGCTTTCTTT
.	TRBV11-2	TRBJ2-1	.	CASSPLGTASSYNEQFF	TGTGCCAGCAGCCCCCTCGGGACCGCCAGCTCCTACAATGAGCAGTTCTTC
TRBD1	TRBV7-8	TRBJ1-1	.	CASSSWDRFTEAFF	TGTGCCAGCAGCTCCTGGGACAGATTTACTGAAGCTTTCTTT
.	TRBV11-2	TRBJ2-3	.	CASSPNYPGDTQYF	TGTGCCAGCAGCCCGAACTACCCTGGGGATACGCAGTATTTT
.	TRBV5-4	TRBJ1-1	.	CASSGDDTEAFF	TGTGCCAGCAGCGGGGATGACACTGAAGCTTTCTTT
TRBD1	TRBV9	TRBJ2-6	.	CASSVRDRYSGANVLTF	TGTGCCAGCAGCGTCCGGGACAGGTACTCTGGGGCCAACGTCCTGACTTTC
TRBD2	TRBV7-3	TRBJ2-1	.	CASSLALAGSYNEQFF	TGTGCCAGCAGCTTAGCTCTAGCGGGTTCCTACAATGAGCAGTTCTTC
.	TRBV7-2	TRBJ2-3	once	CASSSQDGEDTQYF	TGTGCCAGCAGCAGTCAGGACGGAGAAGATACGCAGTATTTT
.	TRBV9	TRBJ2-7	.	CASSVWPSGAWGGEQYF	TGTGCCAGCAGCGTATGGCCCTCAGGGGCTTGGGGGGGCGAGCAGTACTTC
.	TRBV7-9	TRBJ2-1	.	CASSDRRGLYEQFF	TGTGCCAGCAGCGACCGGAGGGGACTCTATGAGCAGTTCTTC
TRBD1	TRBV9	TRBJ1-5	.	CASSVGQGGQPQHF	TGTGCCAGCAGCGTCGGACAGGGCGGTCAGCCCCAGCATTTT
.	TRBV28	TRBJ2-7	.	CASRVPDSSYEQYF	TGTGCCAGCAGAGTCCCGGACTCCTCCTACGAGCAGTACTTC
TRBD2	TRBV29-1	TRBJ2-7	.	CSVGGGAFYEQYF	TGCAGCGTTGGGGGGGGAGCGTTCTACGAGCAGTACTTC
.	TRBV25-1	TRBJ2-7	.	CASSEFLEQYF	TGTGCCAGCAGTGAATTTCTCGAGCAGTACTTC
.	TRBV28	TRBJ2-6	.	CASSSQTGANVLTF	TGTGCCAGCAGTTCCCAGACCGGGGCCAACGTCCTGACTTTC
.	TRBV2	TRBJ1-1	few	CASSSAFF	TGTGCCAGCAGTAGTGCTTTCTTT
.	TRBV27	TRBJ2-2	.	CASSYVVTGELFF	TGTGCCAGCAGTTACGTGGTGACCGGGGAGCTGTTTTTT
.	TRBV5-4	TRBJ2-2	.	CASSLYFSGELFF	TGTGCCAGCAGCTTGTATTTTTCCGGGGAGCTGTTTTTT
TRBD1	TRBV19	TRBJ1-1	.	CASSIGTGNTEAFF	TGTGCCAGTAGTATTGGGACAGGGAACACTGAAGCTTTCTTT
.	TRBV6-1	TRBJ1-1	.	CASSEGTVTEAFF	TGTGCCAGCAGTGAAGGGACAGTCACTGAAGCTTTCTTT
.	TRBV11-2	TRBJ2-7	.	CASSLGVWGYEQYF	TGTGCCAGCAGCTTAGGAGTTTGGGGGTACGAGCAGTACTTC
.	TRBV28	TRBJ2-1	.	CASSLRRTSYNEQFF	TGTGCCAGCAGTTTACGACGTACTAGCTACAATGAGCAGTTCTTC